This T cell receptor beta chain originates from a study of multiple sclerosis patients with progressive multifocal leukoencephalopathy. Time point described: before natalizumab initiation. CDR1 is SGHRS and CDR2 is YFSETQ in the germline V gene. The CDR3 length is 13 residues. Trimming removed 0 bases at V and 5 bases at J, with 6 bases between. Sequencing was at survey level. Produced via immunoSEQ multiplex PCR; TCRdb's table is partial and in-frame only. The table records approximately 26,000 clones, around nine tenths of them present only once. Comments on this clone: What it recognizes is unknown.

Study outcomes and limitations: Lower normalized Shannon entropy suggested reduced TRB diversity in most PML patients. PML-onset expanded TRB clones were detectable before and during natalizumab therapy. No common TRBV or TRBJ usage or pairing appeared at PML.

This clonotype originated in a human donor with multiple sclerosis. Sequenced: PBMCs. The V and J genes are TRBV5-1 and TRBJ2-1; D call uncertain. The CDR3 nucleotides are TGCGCCAGCAGCTTGGGGGCAAACAATGAGCAGTTCTTC. Protein product: CASSLGANNEQFF. The variable domain in full, completed from reference TRBV5-1 and TRBJ2-1, reads KAGVTQTPRYLIKTRGQQVTLSCSPISGHRSVSWYQQTPGQGLQFLFEYFSETQRNKGNFPGRFSGRQFSNSRSEMNVSTLELGDSALYLCASSLGANNEQFFGPGTRLTVL.